The present TCR beta chain was sequenced within a study of response to subunit inactivated influenza vaccine. Overall study results and limits: The authors put forward the suggestion that each seasonal influenza vaccination may bring in only a limited number of new T cells.

TCRdb re-analysed the RT-PCR reads in MiXCR, keeping a single row per CDR3 protein. The repertoire has hundreds of thousands of distinct CDR3 sequences, approximately 13% of them found once; the top ten carry around 6.5%. This CDR3 comprises 15 residues. Germline V gene lookup returns CDR1 PRHDT and CDR2 FYEKMQ (reference sequence). The trim removed 0 bases at V and 2 bases at J, leaving 3 bases unmatched. Of note for this clonotype: Its target is unknown.

The V gene is TRBV13, the J gene TRBJ2-7; 8 nucleotides match TRBD2. The sequence was collected from a middle-aged man who received an inactivated influenza vaccine. The input for sequencing was PBMCs from blood, taken less than 15 days before vaccination. The DNA of the CDR3 is TGTGCCAGCAGCTTAGGAGTAGCGGGACCCTACGAGCAGTACTTC. Amino acid sequence: CASSLGVAGPYEQYF.